This T cell receptor beta chain was identified during a study of T cell responses to AZD1222 COVID-19 vaccine. Regarding the study as a whole: Once two AZD1222 doses were given, Spike-specific TCR breadth and depth went up. Just five or six AZD1222 recipients were seropositive at baseline. Repertoire samples came only from after the peak T cell response. Spike-spanning, vaccine-associated CD4 TCRs were dominant at 160-218 and 743-854.

Generated by immunoSEQ multiplex PCR, the TCRdb table keeps only in-frame clones and is missing some. The repertoire holds roughly 67,000 clones, with 80% to 90% as singletons. Germline V gene data show CDR1 as LGHDT and CDR2 as YNNKEL (reference sequence). The V end lost 2 bases, the J end lost 0 bases, and 11 bases lay between the germline ends. The CDR3 extends over 16 amino acids. To note about this clone: Its target is not known.

This chain connects TRBV3-1 (or the pseudogene TRBV3-2) to TRBJ1-3, with a possible D match to TRBD1 (5 bases). The specimen was peripheral blood, collected 28 days after the second AZD1222 dose. This clonotype originated in an adult who received the AZD1222 COVID-19 vaccine. The CDR3 bases are TGTGCCAGCAGCCAATTTGGGGGTATCTCTGGAAACACCATATATTTT. Protein: CASSQFGGISGNTIYF.